A single T cell receptor (beta chain) is shown here with its context. This record belongs to a study of blood T cell repertoires in COVID-19. Study overall: Researchers got acute and convalescent COVID-19 samples from the United States, Italy and Spain. Sample material is recorded as cDNA or gDNA derived from T cells, B-cell-depleted T cells, or PBMCs.

This CDR3 is built from 15 residues. Trimming shortened V by 3 bases and J by 8 bases, and 19 bases separated the two germline ends. Germline assignment: CDR1 KGHSH and CDR2 LQKENI. Per the authors' pipeline: Amplification from reference gene primers served as the basis for estimated nucleated cell counts. Only in-frame clones appear in the TCRdb table, and some are missing; sequencing was by immunoSEQ multiplex PCR. That table furnishes V, J and clone size, whereas the DNA furnished D and trimming. The sample has 50,000 or so clones; 86% are singletons. The TCR originated in a human donor in a cohort sampled during active COVID-19. The chain has TRBV18 and TRBJ1-2; D possibly corresponds to TRBD1 (6 bases). Sequencing was carried out using peripheral blood. This chain's CDR3 is CASSPNEAGAEGYTF. For the CDR3, the DNA is TGTGCCAGCTCACCCAACGAAGCGGGGGCAGAGGGCTACACCTTC.